The source of this TCR beta chain is a study of T cells after yellow fever vaccination. Study-wide findings and caveats: Repertoires obtained by FACS sorting could include abundant clonotypes that entered as contaminants from the bulk population.

Generation of TCR cDNA used 5'RACE template switching (which added a universal primer site and UMIs). A single record per CDR3 protein comes from TCRdb applying MiXCR to the 5' RACE reads. The data show around 530,000 distinct CDR3 sequences, roughly 17% seen once. A word on this clonotype: Its antigen is not identified. Since a much larger clone is just one base distant, this may be a read error.

This specimen was PBMCs, taken 4 to 6 days after the first yellow fever vaccination. The clonotype originates from a man aged 18 to 30 who received the YFV17D yellow fever vaccine.

CDR3 in DNA: TGTGCCAGCAGTCGGCAGGACAGGGTGAACGGGGAGCTGTCTTTT. Its protein is CASSRQDRVNGELSF. The chain recombines TRBV6-1 with TRBJ2-2; 8 bases line up with TRBD1. The CDR3 has 15 amino acids. Germline CDR1 and CDR2: MNHNS and SASEGT.